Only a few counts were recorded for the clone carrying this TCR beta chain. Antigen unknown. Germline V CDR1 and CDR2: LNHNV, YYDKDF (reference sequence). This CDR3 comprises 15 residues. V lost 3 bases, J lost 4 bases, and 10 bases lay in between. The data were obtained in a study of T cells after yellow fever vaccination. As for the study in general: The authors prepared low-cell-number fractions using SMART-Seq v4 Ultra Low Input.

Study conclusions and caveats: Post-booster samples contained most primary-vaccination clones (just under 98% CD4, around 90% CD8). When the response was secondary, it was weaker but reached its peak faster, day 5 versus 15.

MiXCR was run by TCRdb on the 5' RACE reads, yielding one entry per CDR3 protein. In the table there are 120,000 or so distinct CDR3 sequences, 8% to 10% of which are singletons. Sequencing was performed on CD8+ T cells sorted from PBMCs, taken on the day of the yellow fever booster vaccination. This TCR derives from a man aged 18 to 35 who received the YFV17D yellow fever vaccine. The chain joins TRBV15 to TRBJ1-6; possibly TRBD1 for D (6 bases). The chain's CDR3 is CATSSPDRYNSPLHF. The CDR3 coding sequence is TGTGCCACCAGCAGCCCGGACAGATATAATTCACCCCTCCACTTT.